Listed here are 9 T cell receptor beta chains from one sample, sequenced in a study of cytomegalovirus exposure and HLA in healthy donors. Primers included in the PCR were 60 Vbeta and 13 Jbeta primers. Measured with immunoSEQ multiplex PCR; TCRdb has only the in-frame clones, and not every one. This specimen shows 41,000 or so clones; the ten leading clones hold 5% to 8%. The sample taken for sequencing was PBMCs. The origin of the receptors is a man aged 25-45 years in good health and CMV-seronegative.

V gene TRBV27 combines with J gene TRBJ2-1, with a weak D call TRBD2 (6 bases). V was cut by 6 bases and J by 2 bases, with 8 bases left in between. The CDR3 contains 13 residues. Germline loops: CDR1 MNHEY, CDR2 SMNVEV (reference sequence). CDR3 protein: CASSRLAYNEQFF. CDR3 bases: TGTGCCAGCAGCCGACTAGCCTACAATGAGCAGTTCTTC.

The chain combines TRBV4-1 with TRBJ2-5, with D perhaps being TRBD1 or TRBD2 (6 bases each). The DNA end lines up better with TRBJ2-7; the J call may be wrong. The germline gives CDR1 MGHRA, CDR2 YSYEKL. This CDR3 has 14 amino acids. The chain's CDR3 is CASSHRRGDYEQYF. As DNA, the CDR3 is TGCGCCAGCAGCCATCGAAGGGGGGACTACGAGCAGTACTTC.

With regard to this clone: The junction departs from germline at one end; a sequencing error may be responsible. The sample carries other DNA sequences with the same CDR3. This chain links TRBV5-4 with TRBJ1-6; D not certain. CDR1 and CDR2 (germline): SGHNT, YYREEE (reference sequence). The length of the CDR3 is 16 residues. The chain's CDR3 is CASSPTVSSYNSPLHF. The CDR3 DNA reads TGTGCCAGCAGCCCAACTGTGAGCTCCTATAATTCACCCCTACACTTT.

The V gene is TRBV5-6, the J gene TRBJ2-5; 8 bases are a match to TRBD1. Germline V gives CDR1 SGHDT, CDR2 YYEEEE. The CDR3 has 14 amino acids. V lost 4 bases to trimming and J lost 5 bases; unmatched junction nucleotides: 7. The CDR3 spells CASSRGQGRETQYF. The CDR3 DNA sequence: TGTGCCAGCAGCCGTGGACAGGGACGGGAGACCCAGTACTTC.

This chain links TRBV18 with TRBJ1-2, with TRBD1 matching over 8 bases. Germline loops: CDR1 KGHSH, CDR2 LQKENI. This CDR3 is 14 amino acids long. The V gene end was trimmed by 0 bases and the J gene end by 7 bases; junction bases not matched to a gene: 4. The CDR3 bases are TGTGCCAGCTCACCACCCCGCGACAGGGGTGGCTACACCTTC. Amino acid sequence: CASSPPRDRGGYTF.

The rearrangement links TRBV5-6 to TRBJ1-5; TRBD1 aligns across 8 bases. The junction had 9 bases not matched to a gene; V was cut back by 3 bases and J by 7 bases. In germline, CDR1 is SGHDT, CDR2 YYEEEE. The CDR3 extends over 15 amino acids. CDR3 amino acids: CASSSTGQGRQPQHF. CDR3 sequence (DNA): TGTGCCAGCAGCTCAACCGGACAGGGTCGGCAGCCCCAGCATTTT.

The CDR3 reads CASSDGLAGAYEQYF. The CDR3 nucleotides are TGTGCCAGCAGTGACGGACTAGCGGGGGCCTACGAGCAGTACTTC. V is TRBV6-4 and J is TRBJ2-7; 13 nucleotides match TRBD2. This CDR3 is built from 15 residues. CDR1 and CDR2 (germline): MRHNA, SNTAGT. The V segment lost 2 bases and the J segment 2 bases; nucleotides outside the gene matches: 0.

The chain carries TRBV27 and TRBJ1-2, with 9 bases identical to TRBD1. Looked up from germline, CDR1 is MNHEY and CDR2 is SMNVEV (reference sequence). The CDR3 contains 14 residues. V was clipped by 6 bases and J by 4 bases; unmatched bases: 6. The CDR3 here is CASRTGGASYGYTF. The CDR3 DNA reads as TGTGCCAGCAGAACAGGGGGCGCGAGCTATGGCTACACCTTC.

The chain recombines TRBV29-1 with TRBJ2-2; D perhaps matches TRBD1 (5 bases). V was clipped by 0 bases and J by 3 bases, with 14 bases between them. The CDR3 is 16 amino acids. Germline V gene data show CDR1 as SQVTM and CDR2 as ANQGSEA. The CDR3 DNA is TGCAGCGTTGAAGAGGGTAGGGGCTGGTACACCGGGGAGCTGTTTTTT. Translating gives CSVEEGRGWYTGELFF.